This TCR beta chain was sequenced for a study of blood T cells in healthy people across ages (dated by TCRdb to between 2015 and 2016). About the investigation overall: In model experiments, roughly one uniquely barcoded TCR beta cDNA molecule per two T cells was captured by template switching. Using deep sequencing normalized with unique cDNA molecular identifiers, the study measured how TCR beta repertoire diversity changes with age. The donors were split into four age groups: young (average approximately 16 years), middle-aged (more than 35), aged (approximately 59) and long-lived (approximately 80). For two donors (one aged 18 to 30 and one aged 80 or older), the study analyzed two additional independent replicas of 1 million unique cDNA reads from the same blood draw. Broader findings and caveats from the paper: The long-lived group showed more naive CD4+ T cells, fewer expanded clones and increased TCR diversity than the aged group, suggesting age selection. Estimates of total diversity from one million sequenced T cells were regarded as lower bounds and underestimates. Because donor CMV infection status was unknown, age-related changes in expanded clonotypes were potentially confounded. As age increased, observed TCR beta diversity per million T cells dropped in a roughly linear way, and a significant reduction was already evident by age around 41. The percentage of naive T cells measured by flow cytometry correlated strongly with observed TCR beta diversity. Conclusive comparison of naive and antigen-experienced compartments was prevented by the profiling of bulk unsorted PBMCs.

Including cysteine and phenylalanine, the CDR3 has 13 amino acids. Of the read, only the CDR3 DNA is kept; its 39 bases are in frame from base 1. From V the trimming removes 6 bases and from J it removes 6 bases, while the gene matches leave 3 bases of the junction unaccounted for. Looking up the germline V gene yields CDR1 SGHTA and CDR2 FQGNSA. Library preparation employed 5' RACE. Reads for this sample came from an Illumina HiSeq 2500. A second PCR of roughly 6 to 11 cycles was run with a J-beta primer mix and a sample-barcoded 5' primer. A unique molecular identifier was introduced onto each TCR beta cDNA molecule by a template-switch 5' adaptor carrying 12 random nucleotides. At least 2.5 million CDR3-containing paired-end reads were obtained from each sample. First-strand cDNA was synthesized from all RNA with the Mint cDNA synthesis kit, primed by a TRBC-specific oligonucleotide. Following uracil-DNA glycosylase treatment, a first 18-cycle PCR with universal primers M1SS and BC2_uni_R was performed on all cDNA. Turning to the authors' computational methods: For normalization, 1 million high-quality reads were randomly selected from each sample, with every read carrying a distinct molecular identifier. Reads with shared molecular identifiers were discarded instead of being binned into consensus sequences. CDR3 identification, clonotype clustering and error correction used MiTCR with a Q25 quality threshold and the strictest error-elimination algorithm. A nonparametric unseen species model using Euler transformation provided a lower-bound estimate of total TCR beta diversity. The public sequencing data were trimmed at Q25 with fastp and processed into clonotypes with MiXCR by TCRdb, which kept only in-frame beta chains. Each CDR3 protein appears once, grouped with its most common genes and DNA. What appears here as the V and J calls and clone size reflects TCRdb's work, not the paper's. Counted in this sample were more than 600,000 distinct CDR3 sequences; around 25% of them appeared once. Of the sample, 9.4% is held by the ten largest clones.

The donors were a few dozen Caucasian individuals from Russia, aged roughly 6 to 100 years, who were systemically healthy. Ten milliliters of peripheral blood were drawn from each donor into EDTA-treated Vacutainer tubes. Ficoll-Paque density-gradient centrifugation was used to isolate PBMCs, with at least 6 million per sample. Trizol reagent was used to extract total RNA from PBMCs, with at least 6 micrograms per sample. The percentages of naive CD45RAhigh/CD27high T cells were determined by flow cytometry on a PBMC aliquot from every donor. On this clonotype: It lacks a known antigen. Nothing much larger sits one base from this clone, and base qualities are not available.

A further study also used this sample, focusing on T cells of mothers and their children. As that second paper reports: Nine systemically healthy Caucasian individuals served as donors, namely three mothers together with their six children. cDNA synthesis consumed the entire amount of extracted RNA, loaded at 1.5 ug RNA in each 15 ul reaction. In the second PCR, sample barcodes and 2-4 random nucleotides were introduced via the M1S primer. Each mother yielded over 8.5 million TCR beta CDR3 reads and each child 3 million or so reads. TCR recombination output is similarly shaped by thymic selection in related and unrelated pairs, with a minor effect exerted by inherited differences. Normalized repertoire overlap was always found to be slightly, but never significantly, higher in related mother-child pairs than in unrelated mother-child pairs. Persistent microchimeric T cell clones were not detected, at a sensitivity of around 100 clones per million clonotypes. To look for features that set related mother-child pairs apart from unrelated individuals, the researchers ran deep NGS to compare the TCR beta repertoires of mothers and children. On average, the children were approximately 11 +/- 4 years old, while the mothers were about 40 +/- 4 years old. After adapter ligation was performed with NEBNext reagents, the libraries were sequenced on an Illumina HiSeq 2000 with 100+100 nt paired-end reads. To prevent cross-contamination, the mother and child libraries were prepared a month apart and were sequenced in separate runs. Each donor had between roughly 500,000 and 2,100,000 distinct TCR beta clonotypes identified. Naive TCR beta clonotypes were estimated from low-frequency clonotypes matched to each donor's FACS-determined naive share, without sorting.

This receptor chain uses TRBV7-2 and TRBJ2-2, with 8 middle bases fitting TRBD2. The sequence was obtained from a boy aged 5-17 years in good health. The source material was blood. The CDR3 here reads CASRTGGAGELFF. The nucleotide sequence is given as TGTGCCAGCAGGACGGGGGGGGCCGGGGAGCTGTTTTTT.